This TCR beta chain was sequenced for a study of cytomegalovirus exposure and HLA in healthy donors. Study in general: Within an early data release were roughly 90 million unique TCRs drawn from HLA-typed donors.

Per the germline V gene, CDR1 is MDHEN and CDR2 is SYDVKM. Trimming cost V 3 bases and J 0 bases; bases outside gene matches: 4. The CDR3 has 16 residues. With regard to this clone: Its antigen is as yet unknown.

General study findings and limits: Most of the CMV-associated TCR beta chains (in a later analysis) appeared to be HLA-restricted. A cluster of highly shared sequence variants was likely a sequencing artifact.

60 Vbeta and 13 Jbeta primers were used in PCR. The data were produced by immunoSEQ multiplex PCR, yet TCRdb's version contains in-frame clones alone and is incomplete. This table holds 100,000 to 150,000 clones. The sequence was obtained from a young man in good health and CMV-seronegative. The chain links TRBV28 to TRBJ1-3; TRBD1 agrees at 8 bases. Sequences were obtained from PBMCs. This CDR3 is CASSFRDRYSGNTIYF. CDR3 nucleotide sequence: TGTGCCAGCAGTTTTCGGGACAGGTACTCTGGAAACACCATATATTTT.